The 24 T cell receptor beta chains below were found in one sample sequenced in a study of blood T cell repertoires in COVID-19. Produced via immunoSEQ multiplex PCR; TCRdb's table is partial and in-frame only. The sample has just over 650,000 clones; 85% to 90% are singletons. Sequenced material: peripheral blood. These receptor sequences come from a woman between 18 and 30 years old with acute or convalescent COVID-19.

The genes are TRBV6-1 and TRBJ1-1; 10 bases map to TRBD1. The CDR3 has 17 residues. V dropped 2 bases and J dropped 5; count of bases not matched to a gene: 11. Germline V gene lookup returns CDR1 MNHNS and CDR2 SASEGT. CDR3 in amino acids: CASSENLRQGAPTEAFF. The CDR3 nucleotides are TGTGCCAGCAGTGAAAATTTAAGACAGGGGGCGCCTACTGAAGCTTTCTTT.

The rearrangement uses TRBV19 and TRBJ2-7; 10 nucleotides match TRBD1. CDR3 size: 19 residues. Germline loops: CDR1 LNHDA, CDR2 SQIVND (reference sequence). After removal of 5 bases from V and 5 bases from J, the junction contained 21 bases not matched to a gene. The CDR3 nucleotides read TGTGCCAGTAGTGTTCCTCACAAAAACCTAGGGACAGGGGTCCACGAGCAGTACTTC. It encodes CASSVPHKNLGTGVHEQYF. The entire variable domain, with the rest obtained from reference TRBV19 and TRBJ2-7, is as follows: DGGITQSPKYLFRKEGQNVTLSCEQNLNHDAMYWYRQDPGQGLRLIYYSQIVNDFQKGDIAEGYSVSREKKESFPLTVTSAQKNPTAFYLCASSVPHKNLGTGVHEQYFGPGTRLTVT.

This sequence joins TRBV18 and TRBJ2-6; TRBD1 agrees at 9 bases. The germline CDR1 and CDR2 sequences are KGHSH and LQKENI. This CDR3 has 18 amino acids. The V gene end was trimmed by 2 bases and the J gene end by 0 bases; junction bases not matched to a gene: 5. For the CDR3, the DNA is TGTGCCAGCTCACCAGGACAGGGGCACGGCTCTGGGGCCAACGTCCTGACTTTC. Translated: CASSPGQGHGSGANVLTF.

The rearrangement uses TRBV18 and TRBJ1-1; D uncertain. With 3 bases removed from V and 0 bases from J, the gap between germline ends came to 17 bases. The CDR3 is 17 residues long. The germline gives CDR1 KGHSH, CDR2 LQKENI. In DNA, the CDR3 is TGTGCCAGCTCACCCGGTGTTGGCAGGCCCATGAACACTGAAGCTTTCTTT. Its protein product is CASSPGVGRPMNTEAFF.

The V call is TRBV7-9, the J call TRBJ2-1; D is undetermined. The CDR3 has 14 amino acids. V lost 6 bases, J lost 14 bases, and 23 bases lay in between. From germline, CDR1 is SEHNR and CDR2 FQNEAQ (reference sequence). The chain's CDR3 is CASRPKFDATQEFF. CDR3 bases: TGTGCCAGCAGACCAAAATTCGACGCAACCCAGGAGTTCTTC.

This chain connects TRBV24-1 to TRBJ2-2, with D maybe TRBD1 (5 bases). Trimming stripped 0 bases from V and 5 bases from J, with 12 bases between. The germline gives CDR1 KGHDR, CDR2 SFDVKD. The CDR3 contains 16 residues. The CDR3 here is CATSDLYGALTGELFF. CDR3 nucleotide sequence: TGTGCCACCAGTGATTTGTATGGGGCTCTTACCGGGGAGCTGTTTTTT.

This clone was counted between two and nine times. V usage is TRBV30 and J usage is TRBJ2-7, with 7 bases lining up with TRBD1. Germline assignment: CDR1 GTSNPN and CDR2 SVGIG (reference sequence). This CDR3 is 13 amino acids long. V trimming: 4 bases; J trimming: 0 bases; junction bases outside the gene matches: 3. The CDR3, as DNA: TGTGCCTGGACCGGGACAGTCTCCTACGAGCAGTACTTC. Translating gives CAWTGTVSYEQYF.

The CDR3 coding sequence is TGTGCCAGCAGCCTCGGGACTAACACCGGGGAGCTGTTTTTT. It encodes CASSLGTNTGELFF. The chain uses TRBV27 and TRBJ2-2, with D possibly TRBD2 on 6 matching bases. CDR3 length: 14 amino acids. Germline V CDR1 and CDR2: MNHEY, SMNVEV (reference sequence). Trimming took off 6 bases at V and 2 bases at J, with 10 bases between the two ends.

The chain carries TRBV19 and TRBJ2-1, with TRBD2 matching over 7 bases. Germline V gene data show CDR1 as LNHDA and CDR2 as SQIVND (reference sequence). The CDR3 spans 16 residues. J gave up 8 bases and V 7 bases, and 17 bases lay outside the gene matches. Here the CDR3 DNA reads TGTGCCAGTACCGCCCCTGGGGGGGGACCCCTCCATGAGCAGTTCTTC. Residues: CASTAPGGGPLHEQFF.

This chain joins TRBV6-2 or TRBV6-3 and TRBJ2-1; 12 bases are a match to TRBD1. The germline gives CDR1 MNHEY, CDR2 SVGEGT. The CDR3 sequence is 16 residues long. With V trimmed by 5 bases and J by 14 bases, 16 bases remained unmatched. CDR3 sequence reads: CASSPLLGQGAVAEFF. CDR3 sequence (DNA): TGTGCCAGCAGTCCCCTACTGGGACAGGGGGCAGTGGCTGAGTTCTTC.

In its sample, this clone was seen once. The chain is built from TRBV2 and TRBJ2-7, with D hard to call. Trimming removed 3 bases at V and 5 bases at J, with 11 bases between. The CDR3 extends over 13 amino acids. Germline V CDR1 and CDR2: SNHLY, FYNNEI. The CDR3: CASSDNLGNEQYF. DNA of the CDR3: TGTGCCAGCAGTGATAACTTGGGCAACGAGCAGTACTTC.

V usage is TRBV30 and J usage is TRBJ1-6; weak D call: TRBD1 (5 bases). V shed 0 bases and J shed 7 bases, with 13 bases lying between them. This CDR3 contains 15 residues. CDR1 and CDR2 from the germline V gene are GTSNPN and SVGIG (reference sequence). CDR3 in amino acids: CAWSVGEVSNSPLHF. The CDR3 DNA is TGTGCCTGGAGTGTGGGGGAGGTGAGCAATTCACCCCTCCACTTT. Drawing the rest from reference TRBV30 and TRBJ1-6, the complete variable domain is SQTIHQWPATLVQPVGSPLSLECTVEGTSNPNLYWYRQAAGRGLQLLFYSVGIGQISSEVPQNLSASRPQDRQFILSSKKLLLSDSGFYLCAWSVGEVSNSPLHFGNGTRLTVT.

The CDR3 is CASRPGGQGKYGYTF. The CDR3 coding sequence is TGTGCCAGCAGGCCCGGTGGACAGGGAAAGTATGGCTACACCTTC. This sequence joins TRBV6-5 and TRBJ1-2; 8 bases are shared with TRBD1. This CDR3 is 15 amino acids long. V was pared by 6 bases and J by 5 bases, with 11 bases of the junction left unmatched. Germline V lookup: CDR1 MNHEY, CDR2 SVGAGI.

On this clone: Other DNA sequences in the same sample also yield this CDR3. This chain connects TRBV18 to TRBJ1-1, with TRBD1 identical over 9 bases. The CDR3 extends over 15 amino acids. Trimming removed 2 bases from V and 1 base from J; junction bases left unmatched: 2. Germline V CDR1 and CDR2: KGHSH, LQKENI. The CDR3 spells CASSPKGQGNTEAFF. DNA for the CDR3: TGTGCCAGCTCACCAAAGGGACAGGGGAACACTGAAGCTTTCTTT.

This rearrangement joins TRBV25-1 to TRBJ2-2; TRBD1 matches 9 bases. CDR1 is MGHDK and CDR2 is SYGVNS in the germline V gene. The CDR3 contains 14 residues. After removal of 3 bases from V and 10 bases from J, the junction contained 6 bases not matched to a gene. The CDR3 reads CASSDDRGEEELFF. CDR3 nucleotide sequence: TGTGCCAGCAGTGACGACAGGGGGGAGGAGGAGCTGTTTTTT.

This clone was seen once. V gene TRBV5-6 combines with J gene TRBJ2-1, with 10 bases aligning to TRBD1. From germline, CDR1 is SGHDT and CDR2 YYEEEE. This CDR3 comprises 15 residues. V shed 3 bases, J shed 3 bases, and the junction held 3 bases outside the gene matches. CDR3 protein: CASSSRDRGYNEQFF. CDR3 coding DNA: TGTGCCAGCAGCTCCCGGGACAGGGGCTACAATGAGCAGTTCTTC. The complete variable domain, with remaining parts taken from reference TRBV5-6 and TRBJ2-1, reads DAGVTQSPTHLIKTRGQQVTLRCSPKSGHDTVSWYQQALGQGPQFIFQYYEEEERQRGNFPDRFSGHQFPNYSSELNVNALLLGDSALYLCASSSRDRGYNEQFFGPGTRLTVL.

The chain employs TRBV7-2 and TRBJ1-4; 9 bases match TRBD1. Per germline, CDR1 SGHTA and CDR2 FQGNSA. The CDR3 is 17 residues long. Trimming at V came to 1 base and at J to 8 bases, leaving 11 bases not matched to a gene. The CDR3 sequence: CASSLERTGAVGEKLFF. CDR3 in DNA: TGTGCCAGCAGCTTAGAACGGACAGGGGCAGTCGGAGAAAAACTGTTTTTT.

The chain employs TRBV7-2 and TRBJ1-2; perhaps TRBD1 as D (6 bases). The germline V gene has CDR1 SGHTA and CDR2 FQGNSA. The V and J ends lost 5 bases and 6 bases respectively, with 16 bases between them. The CDR3 contains 14 residues. In DNA form, the CDR3 reads TGTGCCAGCAGCCGCCCCGGGGGGCTGGATGGCTACACCTTC. Translating it yields CASSRPGGLDGYTF.

The chain joins TRBV10-3 to TRBJ2-2; TRBD1 matches 8 bases. This CDR3 region has 17 residues. The V gene end was trimmed by 5 bases and the J gene end by 5 bases; junction bases not matched to a gene: 13. From germline, CDR1 is ENHRY and CDR2 SYGVKD. CDR3 DNA sequence: TGTGCCATCAGTTCCCGGACAGGGAGATCGGTGACCGGGGAGCTGTTTTTT. It encodes CAISSRTGRSVTGELFF.

The chain combines TRBV30 with TRBJ2-7, with D possibly matching TRBD1 (6 bases). The CDR3 runs 14 residues. CDR1 and CDR2 from the germline V gene are GTSNPN and SVGIG (reference sequence). The V and J ends lost 4 bases and 1 base respectively, with 14 bases between them. The CDR3 spells CAWTSRTASYEQYF. As DNA, the CDR3 is TGTGCCTGGACCTCCCGGACAGCATCCTACGAGCAGTACTTC.

This sequence joins TRBV6-5 and TRBJ2-2, with D maybe TRBD2 (5 bases). In germline, CDR1 is MNHEY, CDR2 SVGAGI. The CDR3 covers 15 residues. The V and J ends lost 2 bases and 5 bases respectively, with 12 bases between them. CDR3 bases: TGTGCCAGCAGTTACGGTGGCTGGAGGACCGGGGAGCTGTTTTTT. This encodes CASSYGGWRTGELFF.

The J gene is TRBJ2-3, the V gene TRBV7-9; no definite D call. The CDR3 is 16 amino acids. Germline CDR1 is SEHNR and CDR2 is FQNEAQ (reference sequence). V shed 1 base and J shed 6 bases, with 17 bases lying between them. The CDR3 spells CASSLGSTARVDTQYF. The CDR3, as DNA: TGTGCCAGCAGCTTAGGTTCCACGGCCCGGGTGGATACGCAGTATTTT.

The chain recombines TRBV18 with TRBJ2-3; D gene unclear. V gave up 2 bases and J gave up 6 bases, with 15 bases separating them. CDR3 length: 15 residues. Germline V lookup: CDR1 KGHSH, CDR2 LQKENI. The CDR3 DNA reads as TGTGCCAGCTCACCAAGAACTCCAAATGCCGATACGCAGTATTTT. This sequence encodes CASSPRTPNADTQYF.

V and J are TRBV3-1 (or the pseudogene TRBV3-2) and TRBJ1-4; tentative D call: TRBD1 (6 bases). The CDR3 loop spans 17 amino acids. Germline V lookup: CDR1 LGHDT, CDR2 YNNKEL (reference sequence). Trimming removed 3 bases at V and 0 bases at J, with 14 bases between. The CDR3 here is CASSQGATKTTNEKLFF. CDR3 coding DNA: TGTGCCAGCAGCCAGGGGGCAACTAAAACAACTAATGAAAAACTGTTTTTT.